This TCR beta chain was recovered during a study of human T cells and chemical hapten exposure. Overall study context: Diphenylcyclopropenone was applied weekly to patients' scalps across the approximately 25-week study. Study-level results: There was a positive correlation between PT1 expanded TCR counts and patch test score. It should be noted that donors had alopecia, so their immune response may differ from healthy people's.

TCRdb recomputed calls from the RACE reads with MiXCR, one row per CDR3 protein. The table lists 40,000 or so distinct CDR3 sequences, around a tenth of them singletons. This clonotype appeared many times. Its antigen is not known. Time point: patch test 2, 6 weeks after DPC sensitization. The treatment was: therapeutic diphenylcyclopropenone sensitization with weekly scalp DPC. Before extraction, the whole blood was not fractionated, and total RNA was taken from it. Prior to each patch test being applied, blood was drawn. The sequence came from a woman younger than 45 with alopecia areata. Some clones in this sample may be carry-over from other donors' samples. The sequencing here drew on whole blood, taken in connection with sensitization to the hapten diphenylcyclopropenone (DPC).

CDR3 coding DNA: TGTGCCAGCAGCTCCAGGACAGGGTCAGATACGCAGTATTTT. This sequence encodes CASSSRTGSDTQYF. The J gene is TRBJ2-3, the V gene TRBV7-2, with 8 bases fitting TRBD1. The germline V gene encodes CDR1 SGHTA and CDR2 FQGNSA. The CDR3 is made up of 14 amino acids. The ends lost 4 bases at V and 4 bases at J; junction bases unmatched: 4.